A selection of T cell receptor beta chains follows, all from one sample in a study of shared clonotypes between healthy human individuals. Produced via immunoSEQ multiplex PCR; TCRdb's table is partial and in-frame only. The table includes a few million clones, 80% to 95% detected once. Source material: naive CD4+ T cells from PBMCs. The receptor source for this set is a man aged 18 to 29 in good health. Some clones in this sample may be carry-over from other donors' samples. CDR3s include the opening cysteine and the closing phenylalanine or tryptophan. The D gene is left open where the match is weak. Where a row states a size, it is once, few, many or the class of an expanded clone; other rows omit it.

-,TRBD2,TRBV7-2,TRBJ2-7,CASSFRLAGGESYEQYF,TGTGCCAGCAGCTTTCGACTAGCGGGAGGGGAGTCGTACGAGCAGTACTTC
-,-,TRBV5-1,TRBJ2-5,CASSLGLDYQETQYF,TGCGCCAGCAGCTTGGGTCTGGACTACCAAGAGACCCAGTACTTC
-,-,TRBV18,TRBJ2-5,CASSPAWETQYF,TGTGCCAGCTCACCCGCGTGGGAGACCCAGTACTTC
-,-,TRBV7-6,TRBJ2-7,CASSLAGQGSHEQYF,TGTGCCAGCAGCTTAGCGGGGCAGGGGTCCCACGAGCAGTACTTC
-,-,TRBV6-1,TRBJ2-2,CASSEGGLYTGELFF,TGTGCCAGCAGTGAAGGGGGACTGTACACCGGGGAGCTGTTTTTT
-,TRBD2,TRBV11-2,TRBJ2-1,CASSSPTSGSLVDEQFF,TGTGCCAGCAGCTCGCCGACTAGCGGGTCCCTGGTAGATGAGCAGTTCTTC
-,TRBD2,TRBV5-1,TRBJ2-3,CASSFGTSGNTDTQYF,TGCGCCAGCAGCTTCGGGACTAGCGGGAACACAGATACGCAGTATTTT
-,-,TRBV6-1,TRBJ2-7,CASTTMEGPYEQYF,TGTGCCAGCACTACGATGGAGGGGCCCTACGAGCAGTACTTC
-,TRBD2,TRBV10-3,TRBJ2-3,CAITPSGFTDTQYF,TGTGCCATCACCCCTAGCGGATTCACAGATACGCAGTATTTT
-,TRBD2,TRBV11-3,TRBJ2-7,CASSYGLAGGVDEQYF,TGTGCCAGCAGCTACGGACTAGCGGGAGGCGTGGACGAGCAGTACTTC
-,TRBD1,TRBV19,TRBJ2-5,CASQNRGETQYF,TGTGCCAGCCAAAACAGGGGAGAGACCCAGTACTTC
once,-,TRBV6-4,TRBJ2-2,CARGEIGTGELFF,TGTGCCAGGGGTGAGATCGGGACCGGGGAGCTGTTTTTT
-,-,TRBV7-3,TRBJ2-7,CASSLGGPGYEQYF,TGTGCCAGCAGCTTAGGGGGGCCAGGGTACGAGCAGTACTTC
-,-,TRBV27,TRBJ2-6,CASRPGSSGANVLTF,TGTGCCAGCAGACCAGGGAGCTCTGGGGCCAACGTCCTGACTTTC